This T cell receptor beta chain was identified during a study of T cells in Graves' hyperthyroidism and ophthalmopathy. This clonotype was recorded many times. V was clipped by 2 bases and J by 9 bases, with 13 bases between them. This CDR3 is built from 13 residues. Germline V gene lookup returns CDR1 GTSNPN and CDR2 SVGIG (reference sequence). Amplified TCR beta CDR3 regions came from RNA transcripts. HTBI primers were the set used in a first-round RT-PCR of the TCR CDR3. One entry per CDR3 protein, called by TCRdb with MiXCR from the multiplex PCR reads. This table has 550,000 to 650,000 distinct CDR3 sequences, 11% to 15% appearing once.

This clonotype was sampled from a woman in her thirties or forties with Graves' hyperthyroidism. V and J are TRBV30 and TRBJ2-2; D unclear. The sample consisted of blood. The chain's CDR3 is CAWSFMVARELFF. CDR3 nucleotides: TGTGCCTGGAGTTTTATGGTGGCCAGGGAGCTGTTTTTT.